A selection of T cell receptor beta chains follows, all from one sample in a study of control samples from healthy donors and cancer patients. The data were produced by immunoSEQ multiplex PCR, yet TCRdb's version contains in-frame clones alone and is incomplete. Of 120,000 to 150,000 clones in the sample, under 95% were seen once. The sequencing sample was made of blood. All receptors derive from a man in his forties in good health. Each CDR3 is given with its conserved first and last residue. D genes are given only for firm matches.

d_call: .
v_call: TRBV7-9
j_call: TRBJ1-4
cdr3_aa: CASTTSIPNEKLFF

d_call: .
v_call: TRBV28
j_call: TRBJ1-1
cdr3_aa: CASSLGRQVEAFF

d_call: .
v_call: TRBV18
j_call: TRBJ1-4
cdr3_aa: CASSPGVGEELFF

d_call: .
v_call: TRBV28
j_call: TRBJ1-4
cdr3_aa: CASSLGGVNEKLFF

d_call: TRBD1
v_call: TRBV5-1
j_call: TRBJ1-1
cdr3_aa: CASSEGQGASEAFF

d_call: .
v_call: TRBV12-2
j_call: TRBJ2-4
cdr3_aa: CASRLDRDRVAKNIQYF

d_call: .
v_call: TRBV5-5
j_call: TRBJ1-2
cdr3_aa: CASSLRTGNYGYTF

d_call: TRBD1
v_call: TRBV24-1
j_call: TRBJ2-1
cdr3_aa: CATSDPRQGKNEQFF

d_call: TRBD1
v_call: TRBV5-4
j_call: TRBJ2-6
cdr3_aa: CASSFPGQVNSGANVLTF

d_call: .
v_call: TRBV9
j_call: TRBJ1-2
cdr3_aa: CASSPRRGRGGYTF

d_call: .
v_call: TRBV9
j_call: TRBJ1-1
cdr3_aa: CASSGSGGILNTEAFF

d_call: .
v_call: TRBV7-8
j_call: TRBJ1-2
cdr3_aa: CASSLTLGGPSNYGYTF

d_call: TRBD1
v_call: TRBV15
j_call: TRBJ1-5
cdr3_aa: CATSRNTGTGGGQPQHF

d_call: .
v_call: TRBV9
j_call: TRBJ2-1
cdr3_aa: CASSGTLNEQFF

d_call: .
v_call: TRBV28
j_call: TRBJ2-7
cdr3_aa: CASSLWASNEQYF

d_call: .
v_call: TRBV9
j_call: TRBJ1-2
cdr3_aa: CASSVADTYGYTF

d_call: .
v_call: TRBV10-1
j_call: TRBJ1-1
cdr3_aa: CASSELTGTEAFF

d_call: .
v_call: TRBV6-2/TRBV6-3
j_call: TRBJ1-1
cdr3_aa: CASSYSGKGGTEAFF

d_call: TRBD1
v_call: TRBV6-1
j_call: TRBJ1-1
cdr3_aa: CASSETGGGNTEAFF

d_call: TRBD2
v_call: TRBV18
j_call: TRBJ2-1
cdr3_aa: CASSPRVAGEDEQFF

d_call: .
v_call: TRBV9
j_call: TRBJ1-2
cdr3_aa: CASSVYQEGGYGYTF

d_call: TRBD2
v_call: TRBV5-6
j_call: TRBJ2-1
cdr3_aa: CASSPPTSGRAQFF

d_call: .
v_call: TRBV5-5
j_call: TRBJ1-5
cdr3_aa: CASSLLGSNQPQHF

d_call: .
v_call: TRBV5-6
j_call: TRBJ1-2
cdr3_aa: CASSLRGVRYGYTF

d_call: .
v_call: TRBV7-2
j_call: TRBJ1-3
cdr3_aa: CASSLDGAYSGNTIYF

d_call: .
v_call: TRBV19
j_call: TRBJ2-1
cdr3_aa: CASSMSGTHNEQFF

d_call: .
v_call: TRBV11-2
j_call: TRBJ2-1
cdr3_aa: CASSLLGSDQFF

d_call: .
v_call: TRBV2
j_call: TRBJ1-6
cdr3_aa: CASRSYSPLHF

d_call: .
v_call: TRBV6-5
j_call: TRBJ1-1
cdr3_aa: CASSSRGEAFF

d_call: .
v_call: TRBV6-2/TRBV6-3
j_call: TRBJ1-4
cdr3_aa: CASSGRQEGTNEKLFF

d_call: .
v_call: TRBV13
j_call: TRBJ2-3
cdr3_aa: CASSFPRRGRDTQYF

d_call: .
v_call: TRBV5-4
j_call: TRBJ1-2
cdr3_aa: CASSLVAGANYGYTF

d_call: .
v_call: TRBV7-9
j_call: TRBJ1-5
cdr3_aa: CASSLVSNQPQHF

d_call: .
v_call: TRBV3-1/TRBV3-2
j_call: TRBJ1-2
cdr3_aa: CASRRGTSNYGYTF

d_call: .
v_call: TRBV11-2
j_call: TRBJ1-5
cdr3_aa: CASSLGTGQPQHF

d_call: .
v_call: TRBV15
j_call: TRBJ1-2
cdr3_aa: CATSRGGEFYGYTF

d_call: TRBD1
v_call: TRBV7-9
j_call: TRBJ1-1
cdr3_aa: CASSSQGARAEAFF

d_call: .
v_call: TRBV19
j_call: TRBJ2-7
cdr3_aa: CASSIATTRDEQYF

d_call: TRBD1
v_call: TRBV4-3
j_call: TRBJ1-6
cdr3_aa: CASSQTGTGNSPLHF

d_call: .
v_call: TRBV3-1/TRBV3-2
j_call: TRBJ2-1
cdr3_aa: CASSQDLGTDNEQFF

d_call: .
v_call: TRBV6-5
j_call: TRBJ2-1
cdr3_aa: CASSYIGDEQFF

d_call: .
v_call: TRBV9
j_call: TRBJ2-3
cdr3_aa: CASSVEGRTDTQYF

d_call: TRBD1
v_call: TRBV6-4
j_call: TRBJ2-3
cdr3_aa: CASSEQGVADTQYF

d_call: TRBD1
v_call: TRBV4-1
j_call: TRBJ1-1
cdr3_aa: CASSPRDSYTEAFF

d_call: TRBD1
v_call: TRBV18
j_call: TRBJ1-2
cdr3_aa: CASSAQGRDYGYTF

d_call: .
v_call: TRBV5-1
j_call: TRBJ2-1
cdr3_aa: CASSPQTGNEQFF

d_call: .
v_call: TRBV10-3
j_call: TRBJ1-2
cdr3_aa: CAIQETWGYTF

d_call: .
v_call: TRBV3-1/TRBV3-2
j_call: TRBJ2-2
cdr3_aa: CASSQVSVLTGELFF

d_call: TRBD2
v_call: TRBV5-1
j_call: TRBJ2-3
cdr3_aa: CASSLGAGGSTDTQYF

d_call: .
v_call: TRBV9
j_call: TRBJ2-4
cdr3_aa: CASSVAPGPRDSSGNIQYF

d_call: .
v_call: TRBV7-9
j_call: TRBJ2-1
cdr3_aa: CASSFGGRGKNNEQFF

d_call: TRBD2
v_call: TRBV2
j_call: TRBJ2-7
cdr3_aa: CASSFTSGRVSYEQYF

d_call: .
v_call: TRBV5-6
j_call: TRBJ1-5
cdr3_aa: CASSLGGTYSNQPQHF

d_call: .
v_call: TRBV5-5
j_call: TRBJ2-4
cdr3_aa: CASSLMVAKNIQYF

d_call: .
v_call: TRBV3-1/TRBV3-2
j_call: TRBJ1-1
cdr3_aa: CASSQEWKGAEAFF

d_call: .
v_call: TRBV5-6
j_call: TRBJ1-4
cdr3_aa: CASSEGTNEKLFF

d_call: .
v_call: TRBV13
j_call: TRBJ1-1
cdr3_aa: CASSLGGSTLDEAFF